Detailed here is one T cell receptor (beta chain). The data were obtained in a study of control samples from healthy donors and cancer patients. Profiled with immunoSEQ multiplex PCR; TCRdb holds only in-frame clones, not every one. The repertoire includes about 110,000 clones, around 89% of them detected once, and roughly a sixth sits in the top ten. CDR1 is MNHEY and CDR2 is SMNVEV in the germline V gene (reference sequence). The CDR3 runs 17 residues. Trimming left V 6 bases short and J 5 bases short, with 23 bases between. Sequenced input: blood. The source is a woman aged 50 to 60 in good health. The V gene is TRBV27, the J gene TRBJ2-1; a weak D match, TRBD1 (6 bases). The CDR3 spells CASSPVPRDTSHNEQFF. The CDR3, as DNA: TGTGCCAGCAGCCCCGTTCCCCGGGACACGAGCCACAATGAGCAGTTCTTC.